This T cell receptor beta chain comes out of a study of human T cells and chemical hapten exposure. Study-level information: 2% DPC was applied to about 2 cm by about 2 cm of upper inner arm skin for sensitization.

The junction had 10 bases not matched to a gene; V was cut back by 7 bases and J by 4 bases. This CDR3 contains 14 residues. Germline V CDR1 and CDR2: SQVTM, ANQGSEA. To note about this clonotype: What it recognizes is unknown.

The study's library attached unique molecular identifiers to single cDNA molecules. TCRdb re-called the RACE reads through MiXCR, storing one row per CDR3 protein. The sample includes some 400,000 distinct CDR3 sequences, more than 4.5% of them seen just once. Time point denoted: patch test 1, 2 weeks after DPC sensitization. Treatment indicated: therapeutic diphenylcyclopropenone sensitization with weekly scalp DPC. The drawing of blood occurred before each patch test was applied. Study conclusions and caveats: Expanded TCRs created a significantly greater count of big CDR3 similarity clusters than controls did.

The receptor was derived from a woman aged 50 to 60 with alopecia areata. Some clones in this sample may be carry-over from other donors' samples. The source was whole blood, collected in connection with sensitization to the hapten diphenylcyclopropenone (DPC). The rearrangement links TRBV29-1 to TRBJ1-1; 9 bases align to TRBD1. The CDR3 loop reads CSADTGGSGTEAFF. Here the CDR3 DNA reads TGCAGCGCCGACACAGGGGGCAGCGGCACTGAAGCTTTCTTT.